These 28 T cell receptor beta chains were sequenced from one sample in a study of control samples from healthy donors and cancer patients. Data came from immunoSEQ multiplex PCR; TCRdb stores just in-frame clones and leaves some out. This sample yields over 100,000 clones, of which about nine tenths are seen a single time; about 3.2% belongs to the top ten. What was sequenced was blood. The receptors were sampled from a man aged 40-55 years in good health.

CDR3 sequence (DNA): TGTGCCAGCAGCACGGGACTAGCGGGGGGTAACACCGGGGAGCTGTTTTTT. The encoded protein is CASSTGLAGGNTGELFF. The chain carries TRBV11-3 and TRBJ2-2; 15 nucleotides line up with TRBD2. The CDR3 runs 17 residues. Germline values: CDR1 SGHNT, CDR2 YENEEA. Trimming cost V 5 bases and J 2 bases; bases outside gene matches: 3.

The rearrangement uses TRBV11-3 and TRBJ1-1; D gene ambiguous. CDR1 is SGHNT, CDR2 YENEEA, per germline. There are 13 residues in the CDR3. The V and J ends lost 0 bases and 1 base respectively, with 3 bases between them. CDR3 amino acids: CASSLEGNTEAFF. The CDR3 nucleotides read TGTGCCAGCAGCTTAGAGGGGAACACTGAAGCTTTCTTT. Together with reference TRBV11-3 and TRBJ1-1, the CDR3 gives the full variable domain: EAGVVQSPRYKIIEKKQPVAFWCNPISGHNTLYWYLQNLGQGPELLIRYENEEAVDDSQLPKDRFSAERLKGVDSTLKIQPAELGDSAVYLCASSLEGNTEAFFGQGTRLTVV.

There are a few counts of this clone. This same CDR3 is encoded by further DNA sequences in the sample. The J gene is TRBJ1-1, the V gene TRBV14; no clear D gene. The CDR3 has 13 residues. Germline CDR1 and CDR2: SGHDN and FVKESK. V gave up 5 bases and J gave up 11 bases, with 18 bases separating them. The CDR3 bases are TGTGCCAGCAGCTTCCGGGTTCACCCTGGCGCTTTCTTT. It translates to CASSFRVHPGAFF. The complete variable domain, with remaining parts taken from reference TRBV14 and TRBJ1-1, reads EAGVTQFPSHSVIEKGQTVTLRCDPISGHDNLYWYRRVMGKEIKFLLHFVKESKQDESGMPNNRFLAERTGGTYSTLKVQPAELEDSGVYFCASSFRVHPGAFFGQGTRLTVV.

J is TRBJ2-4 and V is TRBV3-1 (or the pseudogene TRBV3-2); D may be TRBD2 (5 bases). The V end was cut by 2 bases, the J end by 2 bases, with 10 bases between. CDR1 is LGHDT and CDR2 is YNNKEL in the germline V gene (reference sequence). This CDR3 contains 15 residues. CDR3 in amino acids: CASSQSGKTKNIQYF. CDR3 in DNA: TGTGCCAGCAGCCAATCCGGGAAAACCAAAAACATTCAGTACTTC.

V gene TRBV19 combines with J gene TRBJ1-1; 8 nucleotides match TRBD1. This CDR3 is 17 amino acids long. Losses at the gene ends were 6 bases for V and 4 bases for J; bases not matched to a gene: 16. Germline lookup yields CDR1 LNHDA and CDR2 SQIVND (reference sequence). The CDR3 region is CASRRVGAGGPGTEAFF. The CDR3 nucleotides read TGTGCCAGTAGGAGGGTCGGGGCAGGGGGCCCCGGCACTGAAGCTTTCTTT.

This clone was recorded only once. CDR3 sequence (DNA): TGCAGCGTAGACACAGGGTCTGGAAACACCATATATTTT. Protein sequence: CSVDTGSGNTIYF. This chain joins TRBV29-1 and TRBJ1-3, with a possible D match to TRBD1 (6 bases). The V end lost 6 bases, the J end lost 1 base, and 10 bases lay between the germline ends. Germline V gene lookup returns CDR1 SQVTM and CDR2 ANQGSEA. This CDR3 is 13 amino acids long.

CDR3 sequence: CASSLRVGYGYTF. In DNA form, the CDR3 reads TGTGCCAGCAGCTTAAGGGTTGGCTATGGCTACACCTTC. The V call is TRBV5-4, the J call TRBJ1-2; D is ambiguous. The germline CDR1 and CDR2 sequences are SGHNT and YYREEE (reference sequence). The CDR3 runs to 13 residues. Trimming cost V 2 bases and J 4 bases, with 9 bases left between them.

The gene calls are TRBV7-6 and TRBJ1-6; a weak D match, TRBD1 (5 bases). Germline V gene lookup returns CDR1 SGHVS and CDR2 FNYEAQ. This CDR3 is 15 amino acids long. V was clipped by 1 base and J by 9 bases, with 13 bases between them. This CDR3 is CASSLVGGKGSPLHF. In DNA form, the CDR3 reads TGTGCCAGCAGCTTAGTTGGGGGGAAGGGTTCACCCCTCCACTTT.

As DNA, the CDR3 is TGTGCCAGCAGCCTACTGGGAGACCAGCCCCAGCATTTT. It translates to CASSLLGDQPQHF. V and J are TRBV3-1 (or the pseudogene TRBV3-2) and TRBJ1-5; D unresolved. V lost 4 bases, J lost 7 bases, and 11 bases lay in between. The germline gives CDR1 LGHDT, CDR2 YNNKEL (reference sequence). The CDR3 totals 13 residues.

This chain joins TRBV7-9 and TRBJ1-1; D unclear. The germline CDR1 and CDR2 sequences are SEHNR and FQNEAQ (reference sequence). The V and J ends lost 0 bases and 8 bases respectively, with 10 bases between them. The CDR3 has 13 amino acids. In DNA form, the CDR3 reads TGTGCCAGCAGCTTAGCCTTAGGAGGAGAAGCTTTCTTT. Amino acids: CASSLALGGEAFF. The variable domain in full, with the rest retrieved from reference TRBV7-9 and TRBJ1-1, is DTGVSQNPRHKITKRGQNVTFRCDPISEHNRLYWYRQTLGQGPEFLTYFQNEAQLEKSRLLSDRFSAERPKGSFSTLEIQRTEQGDSAMYLCASSLALGGEAFFGQGTRLTVV.

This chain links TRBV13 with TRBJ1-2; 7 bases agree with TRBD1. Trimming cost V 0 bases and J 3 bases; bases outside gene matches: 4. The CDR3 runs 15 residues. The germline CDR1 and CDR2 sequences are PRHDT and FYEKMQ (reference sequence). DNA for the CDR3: TGTGCCAGCAGCTTAGGTACAGGGGATGACTATGGCTACACCTTC. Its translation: CASSLGTGDDYGYTF. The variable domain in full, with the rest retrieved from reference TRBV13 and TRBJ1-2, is AAGVIQSPRHLIKEKRETATLKCYPIPRHDTVYWYQQGPGQDPQFLISFYEKMQSDKGSIPDRFSAQQFSDYHSELNMSSLELGDSALYFCASSLGTGDDYGYTFGSGTRLTVV.

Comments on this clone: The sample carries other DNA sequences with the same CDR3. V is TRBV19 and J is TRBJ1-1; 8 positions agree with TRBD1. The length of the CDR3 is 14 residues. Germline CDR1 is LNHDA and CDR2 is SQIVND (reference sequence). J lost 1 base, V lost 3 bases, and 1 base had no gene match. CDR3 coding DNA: TGTGCCAGTAGTATCGGACAGGGGAACACTGAAGCTTTCTTT. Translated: CASSIGQGNTEAFF.

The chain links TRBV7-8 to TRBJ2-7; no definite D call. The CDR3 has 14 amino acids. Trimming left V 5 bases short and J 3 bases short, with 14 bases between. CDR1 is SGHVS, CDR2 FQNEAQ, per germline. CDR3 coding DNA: TGTGCCAGCAGCCCCCGGGTTGGAAACTACGAGCAGTACTTC. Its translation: CASSPRVGNYEQYF. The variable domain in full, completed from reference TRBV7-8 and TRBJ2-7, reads GAGVSQSPRYKVAKRGQDVALRCDPISGHVSLFWYQQALGQGPEFLTYFQNEAQLDKSGLPSDRFFAERPEGSVSTLKIQRTQQEDSAVYLCASSPRVGNYEQYFGPGTRLTVT.

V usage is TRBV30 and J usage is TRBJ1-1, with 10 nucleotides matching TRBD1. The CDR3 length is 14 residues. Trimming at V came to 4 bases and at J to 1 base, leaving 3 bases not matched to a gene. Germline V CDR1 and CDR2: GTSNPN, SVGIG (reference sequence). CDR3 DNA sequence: TGTGCCTGGATCGGGACAGGGGAGAACACTGAAGCTTTCTTT. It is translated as CAWIGTGENTEAFF.

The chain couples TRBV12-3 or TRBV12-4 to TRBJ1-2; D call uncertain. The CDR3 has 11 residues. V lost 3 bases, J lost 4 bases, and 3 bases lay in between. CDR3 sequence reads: CASSFGYGYTF. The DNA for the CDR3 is TGTGCCAGCAGTTTCGGCTATGGCTACACCTTC.

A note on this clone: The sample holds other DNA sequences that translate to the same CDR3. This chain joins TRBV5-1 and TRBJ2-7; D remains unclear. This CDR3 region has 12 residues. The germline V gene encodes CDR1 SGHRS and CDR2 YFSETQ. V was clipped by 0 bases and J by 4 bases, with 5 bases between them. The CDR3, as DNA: TGCGCCAGCAGCTTGGGAGTTTACGAGCAGTACTTC. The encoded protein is CASSLGVYEQYF.

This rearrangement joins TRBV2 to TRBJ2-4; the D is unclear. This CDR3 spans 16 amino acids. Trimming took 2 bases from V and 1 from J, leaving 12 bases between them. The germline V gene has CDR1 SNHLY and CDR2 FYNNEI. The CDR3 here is CASSERAGPAKNIQYF. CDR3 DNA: TGTGCCAGCAGTGAAAGGGCAGGTCCGGCCAAAAACATTCAGTACTTC.

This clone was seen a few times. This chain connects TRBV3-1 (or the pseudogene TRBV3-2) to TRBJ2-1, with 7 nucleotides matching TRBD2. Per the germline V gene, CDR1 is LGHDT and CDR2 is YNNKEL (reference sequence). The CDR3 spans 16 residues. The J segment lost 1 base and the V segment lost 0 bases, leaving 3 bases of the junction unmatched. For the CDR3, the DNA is TGTGCCAGCAGCCAAGATATGCGGGAGTCCTACAATGAGCAGTTCTTC. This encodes CASSQDMRESYNEQFF.

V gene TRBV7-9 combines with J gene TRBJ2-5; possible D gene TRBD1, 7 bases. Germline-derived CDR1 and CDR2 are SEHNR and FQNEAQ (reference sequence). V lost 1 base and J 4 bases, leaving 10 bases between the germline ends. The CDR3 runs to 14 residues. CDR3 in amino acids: CASSLGRGPETQYF. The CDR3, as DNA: TGTGCCAGCAGCTTAGGGAGGGGGCCAGAGACCCAGTACTTC.

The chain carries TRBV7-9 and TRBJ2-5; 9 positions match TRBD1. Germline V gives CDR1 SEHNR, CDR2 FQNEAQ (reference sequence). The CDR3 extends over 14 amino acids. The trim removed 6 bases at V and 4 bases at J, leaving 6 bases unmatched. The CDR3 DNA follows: TGTGCCAGCAGATGGACAGGGGCGGGAGAGACCCAGTACTTC. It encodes CASRWTGAGETQYF.

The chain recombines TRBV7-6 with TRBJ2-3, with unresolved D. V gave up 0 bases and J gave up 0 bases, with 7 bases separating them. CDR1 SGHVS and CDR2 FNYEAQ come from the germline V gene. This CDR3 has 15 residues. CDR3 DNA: TGTGCCAGCAGCTTAGCTCACGGGAGCACAGATACGCAGTATTTT. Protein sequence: CASSLAHGSTDTQYF.

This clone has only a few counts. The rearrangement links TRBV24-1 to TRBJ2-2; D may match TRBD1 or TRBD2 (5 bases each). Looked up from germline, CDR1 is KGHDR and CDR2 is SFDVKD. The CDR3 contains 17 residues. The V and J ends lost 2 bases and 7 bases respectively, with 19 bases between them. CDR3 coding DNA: TGTGCCACCAGTGATTCCGGCCGGGGCCCCCGGGGCGGGGAGCTGTTTTTT. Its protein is CATSDSGRGPRGGELFF.

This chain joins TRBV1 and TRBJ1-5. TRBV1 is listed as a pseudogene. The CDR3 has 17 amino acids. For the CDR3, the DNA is TGCACCAGCAGCCAAGATCGGGGGAGGTGGGGCAATCAGCCCCAGCATTTT. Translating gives CTSSQDRGRWGNQPQHF.

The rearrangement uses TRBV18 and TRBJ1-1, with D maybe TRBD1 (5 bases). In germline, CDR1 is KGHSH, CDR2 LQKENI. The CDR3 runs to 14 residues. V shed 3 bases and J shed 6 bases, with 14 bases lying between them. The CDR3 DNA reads TGTGCCAGCTCACCTTATGAGGGGCAGGCTGAAGCTTTCTTT. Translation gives CASSPYEGQAEAFF.

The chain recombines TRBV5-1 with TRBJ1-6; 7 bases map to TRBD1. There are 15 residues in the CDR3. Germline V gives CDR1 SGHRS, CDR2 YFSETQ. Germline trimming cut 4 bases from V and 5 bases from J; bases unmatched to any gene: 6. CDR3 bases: TGCGCCAGCAGCCGAAGGGACAGTAATAATTCACCCCTCCACTTT. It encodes CASSRRDSNNSPLHF. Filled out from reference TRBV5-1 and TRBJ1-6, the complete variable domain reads KAGVTQTPRYLIKTRGQQVTLSCSPISGHRSVSWYQQTPGQGLQFLFEYFSETQRNKGNFPGRFSGRQFSNSRSEMNVSTLELGDSALYLCASSRRDSNNSPLHFGNGTRLTVT.

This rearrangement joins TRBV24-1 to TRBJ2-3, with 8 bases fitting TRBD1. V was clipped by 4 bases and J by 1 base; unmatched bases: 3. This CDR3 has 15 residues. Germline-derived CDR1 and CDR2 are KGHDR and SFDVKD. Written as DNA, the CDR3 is TGTGCCACCAGTGACCCGGGACAGGGCACAGATACGCAGTATTTT. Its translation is CATSDPGQGTDTQYF.

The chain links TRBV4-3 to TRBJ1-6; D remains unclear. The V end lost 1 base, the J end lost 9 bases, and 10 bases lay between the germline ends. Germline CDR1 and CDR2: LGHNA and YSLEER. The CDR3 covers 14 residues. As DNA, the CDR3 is TGCGCCAGCAGCCAAGTAGGGTATGGTTCACCCCTCCACTTT. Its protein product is CASSQVGYGSPLHF.

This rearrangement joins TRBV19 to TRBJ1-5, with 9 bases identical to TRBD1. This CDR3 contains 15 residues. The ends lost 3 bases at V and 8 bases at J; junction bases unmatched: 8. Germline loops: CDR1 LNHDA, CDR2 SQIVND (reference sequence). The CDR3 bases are TGTGCCAGTAGTATCCTATGGGACAGGGAGGAGCCCCAGCATTTT. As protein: CASSILWDREEPQHF.